The 21 T cell receptor beta chains below were found in one sample sequenced in a study of molecular identifiers for immune sequencing clone quantification. TCRdb re-called the PCR reads through MiXCR, storing one row per CDR3 protein. The sample records approximately 54,000 distinct CDR3 sequences, under 30% being singletons. Sequenced material: naive CD8+ T cells from blood, with Jurkat cell RNA spiked in. Subset of the sample: FACS-sorted CD8+CD4-CCR7+CD45RA+ naive T cells. These receptors came from a human donor in good health. Some libraries in this study had Jurkat cell RNA spiked in.

This clonotype was seen more than once but under ten times. The V gene is TRBV6-2 or TRBV6-3, the J gene TRBJ2-7, with TRBD1 matching over 8 bases. Per the germline V gene, CDR1 is MNHEY and CDR2 is SVGEGT. V lost 6 bases to trimming and J lost 4 bases; unmatched junction nucleotides: 5. The CDR3 totals 13 residues. The CDR3 nucleotides read TGTGCCAGCAGAGGACAGGGCCCATACGAGCAGTACTTC. Residues: CASRGQGPYEQYF.

This clonotype was recorded many times. The chain couples TRBV11-2 to TRBJ2-3; TRBD1 matches at 10 bases. Germline CDR1 SGHAT, CDR2 FQNNGV. The J segment lost 5 bases and the V segment lost 5 bases, leaving 7 bases of the junction unmatched. CDR3 length equals 15 residues. This CDR3 reads CASSQDRGMVDTQYF. The CDR3 nucleotides are TGTGCCAGCAGCCAGGACAGGGGGATGGTAGATACGCAGTATTTT.

This clonotype occurred many times. The chain links TRBV6-6 to TRBJ1-5; D is possibly TRBD1 (5 bases). The germline gives CDR1 MNHNY, CDR2 SVGAGI (reference sequence). V was clipped by 8 bases and J by 0 bases, with 11 bases between them. The CDR3 extends over 14 amino acids. The CDR3 loop is CASVAGYSNQPQHF. The DNA of the CDR3 is TGTGCCAGCGTTGCAGGGTATAGCAATCAGCCCCAGCATTTT.

Worth noting for this clonotype: The CDR3 ends on some other residue instead of the conserved phenylalanine or tryptophan, so this is likely a read error. The CDR3 region has the DNA TGTGCCAGTAGTATAGATGGCAGTGGTTATGGGGGGCTGTTTTCT. Residues: CASSIDGSGYGGLFS. The rearrangement links TRBV19 to TRBJ2-2; TRBD1 or TRBD2 may be the D gene (5 bases each). The CDR3 length is 15 residues. CDR1 is LNHDA and CDR2 is SQIVND in the germline V gene (reference sequence).

There are many counts of this clonotype. The chain is built from TRBV20-1 and TRBJ2-7, with D unresolved. This CDR3 has 13 residues. From germline, CDR1 is DFQATT and CDR2 SNEGSKA (reference sequence). V was cut by 2 bases and J by 2 bases, with 10 bases left in between. The CDR3 loop is CSARLTTTYEQYF. Written as DNA, the CDR3 is TGCAGTGCTAGACTAACTACCACCTACGAGCAGTACTTC.

About this clonotype: A much larger clone lies one base from this, so it may be a read error. The chain employs TRBV5-4 and TRBJ2-2; D is possibly TRBD1 (5 bases). The germline V and J ends were trimmed by 0 bases and 10 bases, with 19 bases remaining between them. The CDR3 covers 16 residues. Germline loops: CDR1 SGHNT, CDR2 YYREEE (reference sequence). This CDR3 reads CASSLVPGLVAAELFF. The DNA for the CDR3 is TGTGCCAGCAGCTTGGTCCCAGGGCTGGTTGCCGCGGAGCTGTTTTTT.

This clonotype was seen ten or more times. A junction end diverges from the germline sequence, so it may reflect a read error. V gene TRBV4-3 combines with J gene TRBJ2-2; D unresolved. Germline V gives CDR1 LGHNA, CDR2 YSLEER. This CDR3 spans 14 amino acids. The CDR3 DNA reads TGTGCCAGCAGTCAAGGAACGAACACCGGGGAGCTGTTTTTT. Translation: CASSQGTNTGELFF.

To note about this clonotype: A read error is possible here, since a much larger clone lies one base away. The genes are TRBV7-9 and TRBJ2-6; 9 bases match TRBD1. CDR3 size: 17 residues. Germline lookup yields CDR1 SEHNR and CDR2 FQNEAQ (reference sequence). The CDR3 DNA sequence: TGTGCCAGCAGCCACTCTACAGGGGGCGCTGGGGCCAACATCCTGACTTTC. Translation gives CASSHSTGGAGANILTF.

In the case of this clonotype: Given a much more abundant clone one base away, this may be a read error. The CDR3 does not end in the conserved phenylalanine or tryptophan, so this is likely a read error. The chain has TRBV7-9 and TRBJ1-1; TRBD1 is a possible D gene (6 bases). CDR1 and CDR2 (germline): SEHNR, FQNEAQ (reference sequence). The CDR3 is made up of 11 amino acids. The germline V and J ends were trimmed by 7 bases and 6 bases, with 9 bases remaining between them. The DNA of the CDR3 is TGTGCCAGCATTCAGGGGTCTGAAGCTTTCTCT. The encoded protein is CASIQGSEAFS.

This clonotype has at least ten counts. The chain links TRBV19 to TRBJ2-2; TRBD2 agrees at 7 bases. V was pared by 4 bases and J by 5 bases, with 7 bases of the junction left unmatched. The CDR3 extends over 15 amino acids. Looked up from germline, CDR1 is LNHDA and CDR2 is SQIVND (reference sequence). The CDR3 DNA is TGTGCCAGTAGTACGTGGCGGGAGATGACCGGGGAGCTGTTTTTT. It encodes CASSTWREMTGELFF.

This clonotype has ten or more counts. V and J are TRBV3-1 and TRBJ1-4; D is unclear. V was trimmed by 0 bases and J by 7 bases, leaving 15 bases between them. CDR3 length: 16 residues. Germline V gene data show CDR1 as LGHDT and CDR2 as YNNKEL (reference sequence). CDR3 coding DNA: TGTGCCAGCAGCCAAGATTCGGGCAGAATTGGTGAAAAACTGTTTTTT. It yields the protein CASSQDSGRIGEKLFF.

At least ten counts were recorded for this clonotype. V usage is TRBV6-2 or TRBV6-3 and J usage is TRBJ2-7; 9 positions match TRBD2. V lost 4 bases to trimming and J lost 0 bases; unmatched junction nucleotides: 4. This CDR3 region has 15 residues. The germline V gene has CDR1 MNHEY and CDR2 SVGEGT. The CDR3 here is CASSLWTSVSYEQYF. The CDR3 region has the DNA TGTGCCAGCAGTTTATGGACTAGCGTCTCCTACGAGCAGTACTTC.

The chain links TRBV9 to TRBJ2-1; no definite D call. The ends were cut back, 4 bases at V and 2 bases at J, with 10 bases in the middle. The CDR3 totals 14 residues. CDR1 is SGDLS, CDR2 YYNGEE, per germline. CDR3 in amino acids: CASSPNGTYNEQFF. CDR3 in DNA: TGTGCCAGCAGCCCGAATGGGACCTACAATGAGCAGTTCTTC.

This clonotype turned up a few times. The J gene is TRBJ1-1, the V gene TRBV29-1; unclear D gene. This CDR3 comprises 10 residues. The germline gives CDR1 SQVTM, CDR2 ANQGSEA. V lost 3 bases and J 5 bases, leaving 4 bases between the germline ends. CDR3 nucleotide sequence: TGCAGCGTTGACGGTACTGAAGCTTTCTTT. Translated: CSVDGTEAFF.

This clonotype was recorded at least ten times. The V and J genes are TRBV5-8 and TRBJ1-5; D is unresolved. Germline-derived CDR1 and CDR2 are SGHTS and YDEGEE. The ends were cut back, 5 bases at V and 3 bases at J, with 6 bases in the middle. This CDR3 has 12 amino acids. As DNA, the CDR3 is TGTGCCAGCAGGACTCTCAATCAGCCCCAGCATTTT. It codes for CASRTLNQPQHF.

This clonotype was seen only a few times. The chain combines TRBV19 with TRBJ2-1; no reliable D call. CDR3 length: 16 residues. The ends were cut back, 4 bases at V and 0 bases at J, with 13 bases in the middle. Germline CDR1 is LNHDA and CDR2 is SQIVND (reference sequence). This CDR3 reads CASSKSTRSSYNEQFF. In DNA, the CDR3 is TGTGCCAGTAGTAAGTCAACTCGGAGCTCCTACAATGAGCAGTTCTTC.

This clonotype has ten or more counts. The CDR3 DNA sequence: TGTGCCAGCAGTTTCGATGGTATGGGAAATCAGCCCCAGCATTTT. This gives the protein CASSFDGMGNQPQHF. The V call is TRBV28, the J call TRBJ1-5; D uncertain. Germline CDR1 and CDR2: MDHEN and SYDVKM. The V gene lost 3 bases and the J gene lost 4 bases, with 13 bases spanning the gap. The CDR3 contains 15 residues.

The V call is TRBV20-1, the J call TRBJ2-3; the match to TRBD2 covers 8 bases. The CDR3 consists of 17 residues. V trimming: 4 bases; J trimming: 2 bases; junction bases outside the gene matches: 14. Germline V gives CDR1 DFQATT, CDR2 SNEGSKA (reference sequence). The CDR3 DNA is TGCAGTGCTACGCTAGCGGGCGTGAGATACATCACAGATACGCAGTATTTT. The encoded protein is CSATLAGVRYITDTQYF.

This clonotype was picked up many times. The V call is TRBV20-1, the J call TRBJ1-1; 8 nucleotides match TRBD1. Germline CDR1 DFQATT, CDR2 SNEGSKA (reference sequence). This CDR3 comprises 15 residues. The trim removed 4 bases at V and 5 bases at J, leaving 12 bases unmatched. This chain's CDR3 is CSANRPNRGWTEAFF. CDR3 sequence (DNA): TGCAGTGCTAATCGGCCCAACAGGGGGTGGACTGAAGCTTTCTTT.

Many counts were recorded for this clonotype. The V gene is TRBV12-3 or TRBV12-4, the J gene TRBJ2-6; D ambiguous. The CDR3 length is 18 residues. Trimming removed 3 bases from V and 6 bases from J, with 21 bases in between. The CDR3 coding sequence is TGTGCCAGCAGTTTTACCAGGATACTATCCGTGGAGGCCAACGTCCTGACTTTC. Its translation is CASSFTRILSVEANVLTF.

This clonotype has at least ten counts. The V call is TRBV7-9, the J call TRBJ2-5, with D perhaps TRBD1 (6 bases). The V end lost 7 bases, the J end lost 5 bases, and 23 bases lay between the germline ends. Germline lookup yields CDR1 SEHNR and CDR2 FQNEAQ (reference sequence). The CDR3 is 16 residues long. CDR3 protein: CASTEERAGVWETQYF. CDR3 DNA: TGTGCCAGCACCGAAGAAAGGGCAGGGGTTTGGGAGACCCAGTACTTC.